The 8 T cell receptor beta chains presented below share a single source sample, sequenced in a study of blood T cells in healthy people across ages. Sample-barcoded 5' priming and a J-beta primer mix drove a second PCR of about 6 to 12 cycles. TCRdb reprocessed the 5' RACE reads via MiXCR and lists one record per CDR3 protein. The sample shows some 640,000 distinct CDR3 sequences, 45% to 50% of them seen only once. The sequencing sample was made of blood. These receptors originate from a woman between 55 and 75 years old in good health.

The chain carries TRBV20-1 and TRBJ2-4; either TRBD1 or TRBD2 may supply D (5 bases each). Trimming took off 3 bases at V and 0 bases at J, with 15 bases between the two ends. This CDR3 has 16 amino acids. Germline V gene lookup returns CDR1 DFQATT and CDR2 SNEGSKA (reference sequence). The CDR3 DNA is TGCAGTGCTAGCACCCGGGACGGCTTAGCCAAAAACATTCAGTACTTC. Its translation: CSASTRDGLAKNIQYF.

V is TRBV9 and J is TRBJ2-7; the match to TRBD2 covers 11 bases. This CDR3 has 16 amino acids. The germline CDR1 and CDR2 sequences are SGDLS and YYNGEE. With V trimmed by 4 bases and J by 1 base, 7 bases remained unmatched. CDR3 DNA sequence: TGTGCCAGCAGCCACCCTCTAGCGGGAGGTTCCTACGAGCAGTACTTC. Amino acid sequence: CASSHPLAGGSYEQYF.

The V gene is TRBV25-1, the J gene TRBJ2-3; 7 bases agree with TRBD2. The V gene's germline CDR1 is MGHDK and CDR2 SYGVNS. The CDR3 sequence is 14 residues long. Trimming took 2 bases from V and 6 from J; bases not matched to a gene: 5. This CDR3 reads CASSEGRGGDTQYF. Written as DNA, the CDR3 is TGTGCCAGCAGTGAAGGCCGCGGGGGTGATACGCAGTATTTT.

This clonotype was counted between two and nine times. The V and J genes are TRBV29-1 and TRBJ2-5; 7 nucleotides agree with TRBD2. This CDR3 is built from 12 residues. Trimming cost V 4 bases and J 2 bases; bases outside gene matches: 1. The V gene's germline CDR1 is SQVTM and CDR2 ANQGSEA. CDR3 amino acids: CSVVGRQETQYF. The CDR3 DNA follows: TGCAGCGTTGTCGGGAGGCAAGAGACCCAGTACTTC. Combining the CDR3 with reference TRBV29-1 and TRBJ2-5 gives the whole variable domain SAVISQKPSRDICQRGTSLTIQCQVDSQVTMMFWYRQQPGQSLTLIATANQGSEATYESGFVIDKFPISRPNLTFSTLTVSNMSPEDSSIYLCSVVGRQETQYFGPGTRLLVL.

V usage is TRBV12-3 or TRBV12-4 and J usage is TRBJ1-1; D is perhaps TRBD1 (5 bases). The CDR3 is made up of 13 amino acids. V lost 5 bases, J lost 3 bases, and 10 bases lay in between. CDR3 amino acids: CASSGEGDTEAFF. The CDR3 DNA is TGTGCCAGCAGTGGGGAAGGGGACACTGAAGCTTTCTTT.

The chain carries TRBV5-1 and TRBJ1-2; 10 bases are a match to TRBD1. The ends lost 4 bases at V and 6 bases at J; junction bases unmatched: 3. Germline CDR1 reads SGHRS; CDR2 reads YFSETQ. The CDR3 extends over 13 amino acids. The CDR3 DNA sequence: TGCGCCAGCAGCGAGGGACAGGGGAATGGCTACACCTTC. This encodes CASSEGQGNGYTF.

The chain links TRBV5-1 to TRBJ2-7; D not resolved. V lost 4 bases and J lost 2, with 10 bases in between. Germline CDR1 reads SGHRS; CDR2 reads YFSETQ. The CDR3 consists of 13 residues. CDR3 coding DNA: TGCGCCAGCAGCGTGGGCAGCCCCTACGAGCAGTACTTC. Protein product: CASSVGSPYEQYF.

This sequence joins TRBV7-9 and TRBJ1-2; D call uncertain. CDR3 length: 12 residues. Germline V gene lookup returns CDR1 SEHNR and CDR2 FQNEAQ (reference sequence). V lost 5 bases and J lost 3, with 7 bases in between. This CDR3 is CASSHPYYGYTF. DNA of the CDR3: TGTGCCAGCAGCCATCCCTACTATGGCTACACCTTC.